The entry below describes one T cell receptor (beta chain). These data come from a study of shared clonotypes between healthy human individuals. Naive-designated CD8 cells lacked CD45RO, were positively enriched for CCR7, and omitted terminally differentiated effector memory CD45RA+ cells. Libraries were prepared by immunoSEQ multiplex PCR; TCRdb keeps only in-frame clonotypes and omits some of them. The sample lists approximately 2,200,000 clones; under 95% were seen once. V lost 5 bases and J lost 0, with 8 bases in between. The germline V gene has CDR1 SGHVS and CDR2 FNYEAQ. The CDR3 runs 13 residues.

The gene calls are TRBV7-6 and TRBJ2-7; no clear D gene. Input material: naive CD8+ T cells from PBMCs. This sequence was found in a man between 18 and 29 years old in good health. Some clones in this sample may be carry-over from other donors' samples. CDR3 bases: TGTGCCAGCAGCCTCTCTAGCTCCTACGAGCAGTACTTC. Protein product: CASSLSSSYEQYF.